What follows are 24 T cell receptor beta chains derived from one specimen sequenced in a study of identifying expanded T cells in peripheral blood (dated by TCRdb to between 2018 and 2020). The method was the immunoSEQ multiplex PCR assay. As stored in TCRdb, this immuneACCESS dataset retains in-frame rearrangements with V and J assigned. A fraction of the clones does not appear; measured against another copy, unresolved V genes explain less than half of the discrepancy, and the remainder lacks a known reason. The sample yields over 85,000 clones; 88% were counted once. 11% to 15% of the sample is held by the ten biggest clonotypes. Sequencing was performed on blood. Receptors originate from a person aged 18 to 75 in good health.

The chain combines TRBV2 with TRBJ2-6; D not certain. Trimming pared 6 bases from V and 1 base from J, leaving 4 bases between. CDR3 length equals 13 residues. Germline-derived CDR1 and CDR2 are SNHLY and FYNNEI. The CDR3 region is CASSSSGANVLTF. CDR3 nucleotide sequence: TGTGCCAGCAGCTCATCTGGGGCCAACGTCCTGACTTTC.

The V gene is TRBV10-1, the J gene TRBJ2-7; no clear D. Per germline, CDR1 WNHNN and CDR2 SYGVQD (reference sequence). The CDR3 spans 19 residues. Trimming left V 2 bases short and J 3 bases short, with 26 bases between. CDR3 region: CASSEKPRAPIGPLYEQYF. The DNA for the CDR3 is TGCGCCAGCAGTGAGAAACCCCGGGCGCCCATTGGACCCCTCTACGAGCAGTACTTC.

The CDR3 DNA follows: TGTGCCAGCATGCCAGCAGTTTATACCGACAGGGATGGAGGGGTCCCCTACGAGCAGTACTTC. Translating gives CASMPAVYTDRDGGVPYEQYF. V gene TRBV28 combines with J gene TRBJ2-7, with a possible D match to TRBD1 (7 bases). The CDR3 has 21 amino acids. The V gene's germline CDR1 is MDHEN and CDR2 SYDVKM. V gave up 7 bases and J gave up 2 bases, with 36 bases separating them.

The V call is TRBV27, the J call TRBJ1-2; D not certain. V shed 5 bases and J shed 0 bases, with 13 bases lying between them. The CDR3 is made up of 15 amino acids. Germline V gene sequence: CDR1 MNHEY, CDR2 SMNVEV (reference sequence). The CDR3 DNA follows: TGTGCCAGCAGTACCGCCGGGAGAGCTAACTATGGCTACACCTTC. It is translated as CASSTAGRANYGYTF.

This chain joins TRBV28 and TRBJ1-2, with D possibly TRBD1 on 5 matching bases. Germline CDR1 reads MDHEN; CDR2 reads SYDVKM. This CDR3 contains 13 residues. Trimming shortened V by 5 bases and J by 2 bases, and 9 bases separated the two germline ends. This CDR3 reads CASSPRGNYGYTF. The DNA for the CDR3 is TGTGCCAGCAGTCCCCGGGGGAACTATGGCTACACCTTC.

The chain employs TRBV6-5 and TRBJ1-1; no firm D call. The CDR3 contains 15 residues. V lost 4 bases to trimming and J lost 4 bases, with 16 bases between them. The germline V gene has CDR1 MNHEY and CDR2 SVGAGI. Here the CDR3 DNA reads TGTGCCAGCAGTTCCCGGGGATGGGTGGGCACTGAAGCTTTCTTT. Its protein is CASSSRGWVGTEAFF.

The V and J genes are TRBV4-3 and TRBJ2-3; TRBD2 matches at 8 bases. The CDR3 has 15 amino acids. With 5 bases clipped from V and 4 bases from J, the junction kept 8 bases outside the gene matches. Germline assignment: CDR1 LGHNA and CDR2 YSLEER. CDR3 nucleotide sequence: TGCGCCAGCAGCGTCCGACTAGCGACCGCAGATACGCAGTATTTT. Amino acids: CASSVRLATADTQYF.

V is TRBV27 and J is TRBJ1-4; D possibly corresponds to TRBD1 (5 bases). The CDR3 spans 19 residues. Trimming cost V 5 bases and J 8 bases, with 30 bases left between them. From germline, CDR1 is MNHEY and CDR2 SMNVEV (reference sequence). The CDR3 DNA sequence: TGTGCCAGCAGTGTCCCGGGACGGCGCTGGATGAAGCCTTACGAAAAACTGTTTTTT. The encoded protein is CASSVPGRRWMKPYEKLFF.

The chain recombines TRBV6-5 with TRBJ2-5, with 8 bases matching TRBD2. In germline, CDR1 is MNHEY, CDR2 SVGAGI. The CDR3 loop spans 14 amino acids. V was pared by 6 bases and J by 5 bases, with 8 bases of the junction left unmatched. CDR3 DNA sequence: TGTGCCAGCAGAAAGTTTGCGGGGGGCGAGACCCAGTACTTC. It translates to CASRKFAGGETQYF.

The V call is TRBV6-6, the J call TRBJ2-1; 8 bases are shared with TRBD2. In germline, CDR1 is MNHNY, CDR2 SVGAGI (reference sequence). V dropped 4 bases and J dropped 3; count of bases not matched to a gene: 2. The CDR3 consists of 14 residues. The CDR3 region is CASSLAGHYNEQFF. As DNA, the CDR3 is TGTGCCAGCAGTTTAGCGGGGCACTACAATGAGCAGTTCTTC.

Here the CDR3 reads CASRTQGHNSPLHF. The CDR3 coding sequence is TGTGCCAGCAGGACCCAGGGGCATAATTCACCCCTCCACTTT. The chain has TRBV2 and TRBJ1-6, with D possibly TRBD1 on 6 matching bases. CDR3 length: 14 residues. Germline V gives CDR1 SNHLY, CDR2 FYNNEI. Trimming cost V 6 bases and J 5 bases, with 11 bases left between them.

The rearrangement links TRBV5-1 to TRBJ2-5; no clear D. CDR1 is SGHRS, CDR2 YFSETQ, per germline. V lost 4 bases to trimming and J lost 3 bases, with 10 bases between them. This CDR3 has 13 residues. The chain's CDR3 is CASSVLVEETQYF. In nucleotides, the CDR3 is TGCGCCAGCAGCGTCCTAGTGGAAGAGACCCAGTACTTC.

This clone has just a few counts. V usage is TRBV18 and J usage is TRBJ2-1; D uncertain. Germline CDR1 reads KGHSH; CDR2 reads LQKENI. The CDR3 is 12 amino acids. The germline V and J ends were trimmed by 6 bases and 15 bases, with 18 bases remaining between them. CDR3 sequence reads: CASSHFLEDPFF. DNA for the CDR3: TGTGCCAGCTCGCATTTCCTGGAAGACCCGTTCTTC.

This chain connects TRBV6-4 to TRBJ1-5, with no clear D. V was trimmed by 7 bases and J by 7 bases, leaving 17 bases between them. The CDR3 runs to 14 residues. CDR1 MRHNA and CDR2 SNTAGT come from the germline V gene. CDR3: CASTKSRRFQPQHF. CDR3 in DNA: TGTGCCAGCACCAAATCAAGACGATTCCAGCCCCAGCATTTT.

This chain joins TRBV14 and TRBJ2-7, with TRBD1 matching over 7 bases. Germline values: CDR1 SGHDN, CDR2 FVKESK. This CDR3 is built from 15 residues. V shed 2 bases and J 7 bases; nucleotides not matched to a gene: 11. The DNA of the CDR3 is TGTGCCAGCAGCCAAAGACGGACAGGCTTTGGGGAGCAGTACTTC. This sequence encodes CASSQRRTGFGEQYF.

This chain links TRBV7-6 with TRBJ1-1; D ambiguous. CDR1 SGHVS and CDR2 FNYEAQ come from the germline V gene. V gave up 1 base and J gave up 8 bases, with 8 bases separating them. The CDR3 contains 12 residues. The CDR3 here is CASSLGPGEAFF. In DNA form, the CDR3 reads TGTGCCAGCAGCTTAGGACCCGGGGAAGCTTTCTTT.

V usage is TRBV28 and J usage is TRBJ2-6, with 7 bases aligning to TRBD1. Germline CDR1 is MDHEN and CDR2 is SYDVKM. The V segment lost 6 bases and the J segment 0 bases; nucleotides outside the gene matches: 11. CDR3 length: 18 residues. The CDR3: CASSAPRDSNSGANVLTF. CDR3 bases: TGTGCCAGCAGCGCCCCCCGGGACAGCAACTCTGGGGCCAACGTCCTGACTTTC.

The V call is TRBV23-1, the J call TRBJ1-2; 8 nucleotides match TRBD1. TRBV23-1 is noted as an ORF with a role that remains uncertain. V trimming: 4 bases; J trimming: 0 bases; junction bases outside the gene matches: 4. The CDR3 sequence is 15 residues long. DNA of the CDR3: TGCGCCAGCAGTCTACTGACAGGGGCTAACTATGGCTACACCTTC. This gives the protein CASSLLTGANYGYTF.

As regards this clone: Other DNA sequences in this sample translate to the same CDR3. The DNA for the CDR3 is TGTGCCAGCAGTTGGGACTCCTCTAACTATGGCTACACCTTC. Translation gives CASSWDSSNYGYTF. V usage is TRBV28 and J usage is TRBJ1-2, with D maybe TRBD1 (5 bases). The germline CDR1 and CDR2 sequences are MDHEN and SYDVKM. This CDR3 has 14 amino acids. Trimming pared 4 bases from V and 0 bases from J, leaving 9 bases between.

The chain links TRBV15 to TRBJ1-1; D ambiguous. The germline V gene has CDR1 LNHNV and CDR2 YYDKDF (reference sequence). This CDR3 comprises 15 residues. The V gene lost 0 bases and the J gene lost 4 bases, with 12 bases spanning the gap. CDR3 residues: CATSRDISLGTEAFF. For the CDR3, the DNA is TGTGCCACCAGCAGAGATATTTCCCTAGGCACTGAAGCTTTCTTT.

The CDR3 loop reads CATSRDQGHFYEQYF. The CDR3 bases are TGTGCCACCAGCAGAGATCAGGGACACTTCTACGAGCAGTACTTC. The chain employs TRBV15 and TRBJ2-7; TRBD1 might be the D (6 bases). The V end was cut by 0 bases, the J end by 3 bases, with 12 bases between. The germline V gene has CDR1 LNHNV and CDR2 YYDKDF (reference sequence). This CDR3 has 15 residues.

In DNA, the CDR3 is TGTGCCAGTAGTATATATGGCAACAGGGATACCTACGAGCAGTACTTC. Amino acids: CASSIYGNRDTYEQYF. The chain recombines TRBV19 with TRBJ2-7, with D perhaps matching TRBD1 (6 bases). CDR1 is LNHDA, CDR2 SQIVND, per germline (reference sequence). The CDR3 is 16 residues long. The V gene lost 2 bases and the J gene lost 2 bases, with 16 bases spanning the gap.

The chain carries TRBV7-9 and TRBJ2-7, with D unresolved. The ends were cut back, 1 base at V and 1 base at J, with 5 bases in the middle. Germline V gene sequence: CDR1 SEHNR, CDR2 FQNEAQ (reference sequence). This CDR3 is 13 amino acids long. The CDR3 region has the DNA TGTGCCAGCAGCTTAGACGCATCCTACGAGCAGTACTTC. It codes for CASSLDASYEQYF.

The chain is built from TRBV27 and TRBJ2-1; TRBD2 matches at 13 bases. J lost 7 bases, V lost 4 bases, and 4 bases had no gene match. The CDR3 sequence is 15 residues long. Germline lookup yields CDR1 MNHEY and CDR2 SMNVEV (reference sequence). This CDR3 reads CASSWGTSGTNEQFF. The CDR3 coding sequence is TGTGCCAGCAGTTGGGGGACTAGCGGGACAAATGAGCAGTTCTTC.